These 21 T cell receptor beta chains came from one sample sequenced in a study of blood T cell repertoires in COVID-19. Assay: immunoSEQ multiplex PCR; the TCRdb copy retains only in-frame clones and omits some. The sample holds 200,000 to 250,000 clones, 80% to 90% seen once. Sequenced sample: PBMCs or T cells enriched from blood (not recorded which). These receptors all come from a man in his forties who had recovered from COVID-19.

This rearrangement joins TRBV5-1 to TRBJ2-2, with D perhaps matching TRBD2 (5 bases). V shed 0 bases and J shed 4 bases, with 13 bases lying between them. Germline V CDR1 and CDR2: SGHRS, YFSETQ. The CDR3 length is 16 residues. In DNA, the CDR3 is TGCGCCAGCAGCTTGGAACGGGTGGGAGTCACCGGGGAGCTGTTTTTT. It translates to CASSLERVGVTGELFF.

This chain joins TRBV12-3 or TRBV12-4 and TRBJ2-7; the D is unclear. The CDR3 is 13 residues long. V was trimmed by 3 bases and J by 6 bases, leaving 12 bases between them. The CDR3 protein is CASSFERVSEQYF. The CDR3 DNA reads as TGTGCCAGCAGTTTTGAGAGAGTGAGCGAGCAGTACTTC.

This CDR3 reads CSVEVSGAYEQYF. CDR3 nucleotide sequence: TGCAGCGTTGAAGTTAGCGGGGCCTACGAGCAGTACTTC. The V call is TRBV29-1, the J call TRBJ2-7, with 8 nucleotides matching TRBD2. The CDR3 is 13 amino acids. J was trimmed by 2 bases and V by 1 base; bases with no gene match: 1. Germline lookup yields CDR1 SQVTM and CDR2 ANQGSEA.

V gene TRBV29-1 combines with J gene TRBJ1-4; the D gene is possibly TRBD1 (5 bases). The CDR3 loop spans 13 amino acids. Germline V gene sequence: CDR1 SQVTM, CDR2 ANQGSEA. The V and J ends lost 7 bases and 6 bases respectively, with 15 bases between them. The CDR3 bases are TGCAGCGCGGTGACAGACGAAGATGAAAAACTGTTTTTT. This sequence encodes CSAVTDEDEKLFF.

This clone was observed a few times. The chain recombines TRBV18 with TRBJ1-2; TRBD1 is a possible D gene (6 bases). This CDR3 has 16 amino acids. The V end was cut by 6 bases, the J end by 7 bases, with 24 bases between. Germline CDR1 is KGHSH and CDR2 is LQKENI. The CDR3 DNA reads TGTGCCAGCTCGGCCCTAAGGGACACCCCAGGCGGTGGCTACACCTTC. It yields the protein CASSALRDTPGGGYTF. The variable domain in full, with the rest retrieved from reference TRBV18 and TRBJ1-2, is NAGVMQNPRHLVRRRGQEARLRCSPMKGHSHVYWYRQLPEEGLKFMVYLQKENIIDESGMPKERFSAEFPKEGPSILRIQQVVRGDSAAYFCASSALRDTPGGGYTFGSGTRLTVV.

The chain combines TRBV27 with TRBJ1-1; D is unclear. Trimming pared 3 bases from V and 0 bases from J, leaving 5 bases between. The germline V gene encodes CDR1 MNHEY and CDR2 SMNVEV (reference sequence). The CDR3 sequence is 13 residues long. CDR3 loop: CASSFQVNTEAFF. CDR3 DNA: TGTGCCAGCAGTTTCCAGGTGAACACTGAAGCTTTCTTT.

This clone was found once. This chain connects TRBV29-1 to TRBJ1-2; the D is unclear. Germline V gene lookup returns CDR1 SQVTM and CDR2 ANQGSEA. This CDR3 is built from 12 residues. V lost 7 bases and J lost 2, with 11 bases in between. CDR3 nucleotide sequence: TGCAGCGGGGAGATGGGGAACTATGGCTACACCTTC. Encoded protein: CSGEMGNYGYTF.

The V call is TRBV27, the J call TRBJ1-5; no definite D call. The CDR3 length is 14 residues. The germline V and J ends were trimmed by 3 bases and 2 bases, with 8 bases remaining between them. Germline-derived CDR1 and CDR2 are MNHEY and SMNVEV (reference sequence). CDR3 sequence: CASSLRWGNQPQHF. In DNA form, the CDR3 reads TGTGCCAGCAGTTTGCGGTGGGGCAATCAGCCCCAGCATTTT.

V gene TRBV4-1 combines with J gene TRBJ2-1; no firm D call. Germline assignment: CDR1 MGHRA and CDR2 YSYEKL. There are 16 residues in the CDR3. V dropped 3 bases and J dropped 2 bases, with 14 bases sitting between them. This CDR3 reads CASSQKLMPPYNEQFF. CDR3 coding DNA: TGCGCCAGCAGCCAGAAACTTATGCCCCCCTACAATGAGCAGTTCTTC.

The chain uses TRBV2 and TRBJ2-5; D unresolved. The CDR3 has 14 residues. CDR1 SNHLY and CDR2 FYNNEI come from the germline V gene. V was trimmed by 6 bases and J by 4 bases, leaving 15 bases between them. The CDR3, as DNA: TGTGCCAGCAGACCGACCTGGATAGCAGAGACCCAGTACTTC. It encodes CASRPTWIAETQYF.

This chain links TRBV5-1 with TRBJ1-6; perhaps TRBD1 as D (6 bases). Trimming shortened V by 0 bases and J by 9 bases, and 13 bases separated the two germline ends. This CDR3 spans 15 amino acids. From germline, CDR1 is SGHRS and CDR2 YFSETQ. The CDR3 region has the DNA TGCGCCAGCAGCTTGGACAGGGAATGGAGTTCACCCCTCCACTTT. Amino acids: CASSLDREWSSPLHF. The full variable domain, in which reference TRBV5-1 and TRBJ1-6 provide the parts outside the CDR3, is KAGVTQTPRYLIKTRGQQVTLSCSPISGHRSVSWYQQTPGQGLQFLFEYFSETQRNKGNFPGRFSGRQFSNSRSEMNVSTLELGDSALYLCASSLDREWSSPLHFGNGTRLTVT.

The CDR3 here is CASFEHQGNYGYTF. CDR3 bases: TGTGCCAGTTTCGAACACCAGGGGAACTATGGCTACACCTTC. The V and J genes are TRBV19 and TRBJ1-2; D perhaps matches TRBD1 (6 bases). The germline gives CDR1 LNHDA, CDR2 SQIVND (reference sequence). The length of the CDR3 is 14 residues. V was clipped by 8 bases and J by 2 bases, with 15 bases between them.

This chain connects TRBV5-1 to TRBJ1-2; D is perhaps TRBD1 (5 bases). The CDR3 extends over 12 amino acids. V was cut by 2 bases and J by 13 bases, with 15 bases left in between. Germline V gene lookup returns CDR1 SGHRS and CDR2 YFSETQ. The CDR3 region has the DNA TGCGCCAGCAGCTTTGAAGGCAGGGTCGTCACCTTC. Residues: CASSFEGRVVTF. Together with reference TRBV5-1 and TRBJ1-2, the CDR3 gives the full variable domain: KAGVTQTPRYLIKTRGQQVTLSCSPISGHRSVSWYQQTPGQGLQFLFEYFSETQRNKGNFPGRFSGRQFSNSRSEMNVSTLELGDSALYLCASSFEGRVVTFGSGTRLTVV.

V gene TRBV19 combines with J gene TRBJ1-2; 7 nucleotides align to TRBD1. J gave up 0 bases and V 6 bases, and 7 bases lay outside the gene matches. CDR3 length: 15 residues. From germline, CDR1 is LNHDA and CDR2 SQIVND (reference sequence). The chain's CDR3 is CASSTRDSTNYGYTF. The CDR3 DNA sequence: TGTGCCAGTAGCACCCGGGACAGCACTAACTATGGCTACACCTTC.

This chain joins TRBV11-3 and TRBJ2-3, with D possibly TRBD1 on 5 matching bases. CDR3 length equals 13 residues. Germline V gives CDR1 SGHNT, CDR2 YENEEA. With 1 base removed from V and 3 bases from J, the gap between germline ends came to 5 bases. The CDR3: CASSLGQTDTQYF. CDR3 in DNA: TGTGCCAGCAGCTTAGGACAGACAGATACGCAGTATTTT.

CDR3 residues: CASSPQGNEQFF. In DNA, the CDR3 is TGTGCCAGCAGCCCCCAGGGTAATGAGCAGTTCTTC. The chain has TRBV7-2 and TRBJ2-1, with D tentatively TRBD1 (5 bases). The V gene lost 5 bases and the J gene lost 7 bases, with 9 bases spanning the gap. The CDR3 length is 12 residues. Germline loops: CDR1 SGHTA, CDR2 FQGNSA. The complete variable domain, with remaining parts taken from reference TRBV7-2 and TRBJ2-1, reads GAGVSQSPSNKVTEKGKDVELRCDPISGHTALYWYRQSLGQGLEFLIYFQGNSAPDKSGLPSDRFSAERTGGSVSTLTIQRTQQEDSAVYLCASSPQGNEQFFGPGTRLTVL.

The rearrangement joins TRBV7-3 to TRBJ2-1; 7 positions match TRBD2. The CDR3 runs 17 residues. Germline CDR1 SGHTA, CDR2 FQGTGA. After removal of 3 bases from V and 4 bases from J, the junction contained 12 bases not matched to a gene. This chain's CDR3 is CASSFTPTLAEYNEQFF. The CDR3 region has the DNA TGTGCCAGCAGCTTTACCCCAACCCTAGCGGAGTACAATGAGCAGTTCTTC.

The chain combines TRBV28 with TRBJ1-5, with D unresolved. Trimming shortened V by 4 bases and J by 1 base, and 11 bases separated the two germline ends. CDR1 is MDHEN and CDR2 is SYDVKM in the germline V gene. CDR3 length: 15 residues. The CDR3 spells CASSSRTFSNQPQHF. CDR3 coding DNA: TGTGCCAGCAGTTCCCGAACTTTCAGCAATCAGCCCCAGCATTTT. Combining the CDR3 with reference TRBV28 and TRBJ1-5 gives the whole variable domain DVKVTQSSRYLVKRTGEKVFLECVQDMDHENMFWYRQDPGLGLRLIYFSYDVKMKEKGDIPEGYSVSREKKERFSLILESASTNQTSMYLCASSSRTFSNQPQHFGDGTRLSIL.

The chain combines TRBV10-3 with TRBJ2-7; 10 nucleotides line up with TRBD2. Germline V CDR1 and CDR2: ENHRY, SYGVKD. The junction had 9 bases not matched to a gene; V was cut back by 2 bases and J by 5 bases. The CDR3 is 16 amino acids. The CDR3 coding sequence is TGTGCCATCAGTGAGACCCCAGCGGGAGGGTCCCACGAGCAGTACTTC. Amino acid sequence: CAISETPAGGSHEQYF.

The chain combines TRBV5-1 with TRBJ1-6, with 8 positions matching TRBD1. The CDR3 covers 14 residues. Germline V CDR1 and CDR2: SGHRS, YFSETQ. V shed 4 bases and J 6 bases; nucleotides not matched to a gene: 3. For the CDR3, the DNA is TGCGCCAGCAGCATGGGACAGGTTAATTCACCCCTCCACTTT. Translating it yields CASSMGQVNSPLHF.

Here the CDR3 reads CASSLGQGADTQYF. CDR3 nucleotides: TGCGCCAGCAGCTTGGGTCAGGGCGCAGATACGCAGTATTTT. The V and J genes are TRBV5-1 and TRBJ2-3; tentative D call: TRBD1 (5 bases). V was shortened by 0 bases and J by 4 bases, with 9 bases between the two germline ends. Germline V gene data show CDR1 as SGHRS and CDR2 as YFSETQ. CDR3 length: 14 amino acids.